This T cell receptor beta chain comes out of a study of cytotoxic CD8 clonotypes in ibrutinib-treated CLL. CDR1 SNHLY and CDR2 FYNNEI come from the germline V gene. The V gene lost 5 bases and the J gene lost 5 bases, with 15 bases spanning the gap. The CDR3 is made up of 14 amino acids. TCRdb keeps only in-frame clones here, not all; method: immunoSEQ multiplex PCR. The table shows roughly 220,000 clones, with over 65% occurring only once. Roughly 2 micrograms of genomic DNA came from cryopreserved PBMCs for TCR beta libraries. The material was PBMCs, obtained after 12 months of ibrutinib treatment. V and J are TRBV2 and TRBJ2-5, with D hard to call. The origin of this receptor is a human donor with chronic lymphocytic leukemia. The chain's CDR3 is CASSTPPGVETQYF. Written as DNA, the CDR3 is TGTGCCAGCAGTACCCCTCCGGGTGTGGAGACCCAGTACTTC.